The rows below give T cell receptor beta chains drawn from one sample of a study of a mutant IDH1 vaccine in newly diagnosed glioma. Here immunoSEQ multiplex PCR was the method, and the copy in TCRdb shows in-frame clones only, minus some. The sample includes around 60,000 clones, more than 90% seen only once; the top ten take 2.6%. The sample here was PBMCs, taken from a glioma patient treated with radiotherapy, temozolomide or both. Receptors were obtained from a man in his forties or fifties with glioma. CDR3s include the opening cysteine and the closing phenylalanine or tryptophan. The D gene is left open where the match is weak. Clone size is stated in some rows and not others, as once, few, many or a class when expanded.

cdr3_nt: TGTGCCAGCAGCCTGCCCTCAGGGGGGGTATCCTACGAGCAGTACTTC
cdr3_aa: CASSLPSGGVSYEQYF
v_call: TRBV4-2
j_call: TRBJ2-7
d_call: -
clone_size: -

cdr3_nt: TGCGCCAGCAGCCCCGGGACAGGGTCCTACGAGCAGTACTTC
cdr3_aa: CASSPGTGSYEQYF
v_call: TRBV4-3
j_call: TRBJ2-7
d_call: TRBD1
clone_size: once

cdr3_nt: TGCGCCAGCAGCGATGTCGTCTCTGGAAACACCATATATTTT
cdr3_aa: CASSDVVSGNTIYF
v_call: TRBV10-1
j_call: TRBJ1-3
d_call: -
clone_size: -

cdr3_nt: TGTGCCAGCAGCTTAGTAGGGGGCGGCACTGAAGCTTTCTTT
cdr3_aa: CASSLVGGGTEAFF
v_call: TRBV7-8
j_call: TRBJ1-1
d_call: TRBD1
clone_size: -

cdr3_nt: TGTGCCAGCAGCTTTCGGTCCAGGATCACTAGCGGGAGAACCGGGGAGCTGTTTTTT
cdr3_aa: CASSFRSRITSGRTGELFF
v_call: TRBV11-2
j_call: TRBJ2-2
d_call: TRBD2
clone_size: few

cdr3_nt: TGTGCCAGCAGTTCCCTCGGACAGGGGAACAACGAGCAGTACTTC
cdr3_aa: CASSSLGQGNNEQYF
v_call: TRBV28
j_call: TRBJ2-7
d_call: TRBD1
clone_size: -

cdr3_nt: TGTGCCAGCAGATCTGACAGGGTGGGCAATCAGCCCCAGCATTTT
cdr3_aa: CASRSDRVGNQPQHF
v_call: TRBV28
j_call: TRBJ1-5
d_call: TRBD1
clone_size: -

cdr3_nt: TGTGCCAGCAGCTTAGGGGACAGGGGCCACGAGCAGTACTTC
cdr3_aa: CASSLGDRGHEQYF
v_call: TRBV7-8
j_call: TRBJ2-7
d_call: TRBD1
clone_size: -

cdr3_nt: TGCGCCAGCAGCCCCCGGATGGACACTGAAGCTTTCTTT
cdr3_aa: CASSPRMDTEAFF
v_call: TRBV4-3
j_call: TRBJ1-1
d_call: -
clone_size: -

cdr3_nt: TGTGCCAGCTCACCGGGACAGGGGGTGCTTAGCAATCAGCCCCAGCATTTT
cdr3_aa: CASSPGQGVLSNQPQHF
v_call: TRBV18
j_call: TRBJ1-5
d_call: TRBD1
clone_size: -

cdr3_nt: TGTGCCAGCTCAATTCCCCCCTTACAGGGCCGGCCCCAGCATTTT
cdr3_aa: CASSIPPLQGRPQHF
v_call: TRBV18
j_call: TRBJ1-5
d_call: -
clone_size: -

cdr3_nt: TGTGCCAGCAGAGGCCCGGGGACAGGGAGGGTCGACACTGAAGCTTTCTTT
cdr3_aa: CASRGPGTGRVDTEAFF
v_call: TRBV11-2
j_call: TRBJ1-1
d_call: TRBD1
clone_size: -

cdr3_nt: TGTGCCAGCAGCCTTACTCGCACGGATGGGATGGGCGAGCAGTACTTC
cdr3_aa: CASSLTRTDGMGEQYF
v_call: TRBV7-2
j_call: TRBJ2-7
d_call: -
clone_size: -

cdr3_nt: TGTGCCAGCAAGGGACCTCGGGAAGCTTTCTTT
cdr3_aa: CASKGPREAFF
v_call: TRBV11-2
j_call: TRBJ1-1
d_call: -
clone_size: -

cdr3_nt: TGTGCCAGCAGCAAGAGGGTCTCTGAAGCTTTCTTT
cdr3_aa: CASSKRVSEAFF
v_call: TRBV21-1
j_call: TRBJ1-1
d_call: -
clone_size: -

cdr3_nt: TGTGCCAGCAGCGGGGGGGGGACAGGTGAGGTTGAGCAGTTCTTC
cdr3_aa: CASSGGGTGEVEQFF
v_call: TRBV9
j_call: TRBJ2-1
d_call: -
clone_size: -

cdr3_nt: TGTGCCAGCAGCCGCGGGCTCTACAATGAGCAGTTCTTC
cdr3_aa: CASSRGLYNEQFF
v_call: TRBV11-1
j_call: TRBJ2-1
d_call: -
clone_size: -

cdr3_nt: TGCGCCAGCAGCTTGGGGGGAAGCTCCTATAATTCACCCCTCCACTTT
cdr3_aa: CASSLGGSSYNSPLHF
v_call: TRBV5-1
j_call: TRBJ1-6
d_call: -
clone_size: -

cdr3_nt: TGCGCCAGCAGCCAAGAAGTAACGGGGGGCCGGGAGACCCAGTACTTC
cdr3_aa: CASSQEVTGGRETQYF
v_call: TRBV4-1
j_call: TRBJ2-5
d_call: -
clone_size: -

cdr3_nt: TGTGCCATCAGTGATATTACTACTGAGCAGTACTTC
cdr3_aa: CAISDITTEQYF
v_call: TRBV10-3
j_call: TRBJ2-7
d_call: -
clone_size: -

cdr3_nt: TGTGCCAGCTCGGGACAGACTAACTATGGCTACACCTTC
cdr3_aa: CASSGQTNYGYTF
v_call: TRBV2
j_call: TRBJ1-2
d_call: TRBD1
clone_size: -

cdr3_nt: TGTGCCAGCGCCCGGGACGTTCCCTACGAGCAGTACTTC
cdr3_aa: CASARDVPYEQYF
v_call: TRBV6-5
j_call: TRBJ2-7
d_call: -
clone_size: -

cdr3_nt: TGTGCCAGCAGCTCCGGACAGGTTTTCAATCAGCCCCAGCATTTT
cdr3_aa: CASSSGQVFNQPQHF
v_call: TRBV7-8
j_call: TRBJ1-5
d_call: TRBD1
clone_size: -

cdr3_nt: TGTGCCAGCAGCGTAGTGGGTGCAACTAATGAAAAACTGTTTTTT
cdr3_aa: CASSVVGATNEKLFF
v_call: TRBV9
j_call: TRBJ1-4
d_call: -
clone_size: -

cdr3_nt: TGCGCCAGCAGCCCCACCCAAGAGACCCAGTACTTC
cdr3_aa: CASSPTQETQYF
v_call: TRBV5-1
j_call: TRBJ2-5
d_call: -
clone_size: -

cdr3_nt: TGTGCCAGCAGCTCGTCGGGGCCGGGGGGCCAAGAGACCCAGTACTTC
cdr3_aa: CASSSSGPGGQETQYF
v_call: TRBV7-2
j_call: TRBJ2-5
d_call: TRBD2
clone_size: -

cdr3_nt: TGTGCCAGCAGCGTATCCGGGACAGCCTACGAGCAGTACTTC
cdr3_aa: CASSVSGTAYEQYF
v_call: TRBV9
j_call: TRBJ2-7
d_call: TRBD1
clone_size: once

cdr3_nt: TGTGCCAGCAGTGCCGACTCTGGGGCCAACGTCCTGACTTTC
cdr3_aa: CASSADSGANVLTF
v_call: TRBV2
j_call: TRBJ2-6
d_call: -
clone_size: -

cdr3_nt: TGTGCCAGCAGTGCTCCGGGACTAGCGGGGTACAATGAGCAGTTCTTC
cdr3_aa: CASSAPGLAGYNEQFF
v_call: TRBV25-1
j_call: TRBJ2-1
d_call: TRBD2
clone_size: -

cdr3_nt: TGTGCCAGCAGCCAAGATGGTCCCTTAAGAGTCTACGAGCAGTACTTC
cdr3_aa: CASSQDGPLRVYEQYF
v_call: TRBV14
j_call: TRBJ2-7
d_call: -
clone_size: -

cdr3_nt: TGTGCCAGCAGTGAGGGCCGAATAGGAAACACCATATATTTT
cdr3_aa: CASSEGRIGNTIYF
v_call: TRBV2
j_call: TRBJ1-3
d_call: -
clone_size: -

cdr3_nt: TGCGCCAGCCATAGCTCTGGGGCCAACGTCCTGACTTTC
cdr3_aa: CASHSSGANVLTF
v_call: TRBV10-2
j_call: TRBJ2-6
d_call: -
clone_size: -

cdr3_nt: TGCGCCACCGCGCGGCAAGCGGGAGTGGCTGAGCAGTACTTC
cdr3_aa: CATARQAGVAEQYF
v_call: TRBV5-1
j_call: TRBJ2-7
d_call: TRBD2
clone_size: -

cdr3_nt: TGTGCCAGCAGCCGGACAGGCTCTGGGGCCAACGTCCTGACTTTC
cdr3_aa: CASSRTGSGANVLTF
v_call: TRBV6-5
j_call: TRBJ2-6
d_call: TRBD1
clone_size: -

cdr3_nt: TGTGCCAGTCAAGGGACCACCGGGGAGCTGTTTTTT
cdr3_aa: CASQGTTGELFF
v_call: TRBV28
j_call: TRBJ2-2
d_call: -
clone_size: -

cdr3_nt: TGTGCCTGGAGTGGAGGGGGTGGGCAACTCATCAAAGCTTTCTTT
cdr3_aa: CAWSGGGGQLIKAFF
v_call: TRBV30
j_call: TRBJ1-1
d_call: -
clone_size: few

cdr3_nt: TGTGCCAGCAGCTTTGACCGGACAGTACCCGTTTTT
cdr3_aa: CASSFDRTVPVF
v_call: TRBV13
j_call: TRBJ1-4
d_call: -
clone_size: few

cdr3_nt: TGTGCCAGTAGCCCAACCCGACAGGGGAACAATCAGCCCCAGCATTTT
cdr3_aa: CASSPTRQGNNQPQHF
v_call: TRBV19
j_call: TRBJ1-5
d_call: TRBD1
clone_size: -

cdr3_nt: TGTGCCAGCAGCAAGCAGACCCCTGGGGCCAACGTCCTGACTTTC
cdr3_aa: CASSKQTPGANVLTF
v_call: TRBV7-6
j_call: TRBJ2-6
d_call: -
clone_size: -

cdr3_nt: TGTGCCAGCTCCCCCCTAATACCCGGTGCTAATGAAAAACTGTTTTTT
cdr3_aa: CASSPLIPGANEKLFF
v_call: TRBV28
j_call: TRBJ1-4
d_call: -
clone_size: -

cdr3_nt: TGCGCCAGCAGCTTTGGGGACAGGGCCCGTTCGGACTATGGCTACACCTTC
cdr3_aa: CASSFGDRARSDYGYTF
v_call: TRBV5-1
j_call: TRBJ1-2
d_call: TRBD1
clone_size: -

cdr3_nt: TGTGCCAGCAGCTTTCGATTAGTAGACCTGGACAACCTGAACACTGAAGCTTTCTTT
cdr3_aa: CASSFRLVDLDNLNTEAFF
v_call: TRBV7-9
j_call: TRBJ1-1
d_call: -
clone_size: -

cdr3_nt: TGTGCCAGCAGCGGGGGGGGGCAGGGCACAGATACGCAGTATTTT
cdr3_aa: CASSGGGQGTDTQYF
v_call: TRBV9
j_call: TRBJ2-3
d_call: -
clone_size: -

cdr3_nt: TGTGCCAGCAGTGCGGTTGGAGACAGGCCCAATCAGCCCCAGCATTTT
cdr3_aa: CASSAVGDRPNQPQHF
v_call: TRBV6-1
j_call: TRBJ1-5
d_call: -
clone_size: -